This is a list of T cell receptor beta chains from one sample in a study of blood T cell repertoires in COVID-19. The repertoire was sequenced with immunoSEQ multiplex PCR; TCRdb's copy has only in-frame clones and lacks some. The data show around 80,000 clones, around 86% seen once. Input material: peripheral blood. The receptor set was obtained from a human donor in a cohort sampled during active COVID-19. Both conserved end residues are part of each CDR3. A D gene is named only where the DNA matches it firmly.

j_call v_call d_call cdr3_aa
TRBJ2-2 TRBV19 - CASSMREYTGELFF
TRBJ2-1 TRBV6-6 TRBD2 CASSYSGGGSYNEQFF
TRBJ2-7 TRBV6-1 - CASSEGLADSYEQYF
TRBJ1-2 TRBV7-2 - CASSLQAPNYGYTF
TRBJ2-5 TRBV19 TRBD2 CASSITGEGGRETQYF
TRBJ2-7 TRBV19 TRBD2 CASSPVGLAGVLSYEQYF
TRBJ1-3 TRBV6-6 - CASSIQSGTIYF
TRBJ2-2 TRBV14 - CASSQVTGTGELFF
TRBJ2-1 TRBV9 - CASSVGPFNEQFF
TRBJ1-6 TRBV7-2 - CASSLDIGRNSPLHF
TRBJ2-3 TRBV29-1 TRBD2 CSAGLAGVTDTQYF
TRBJ2-5 TRBV7-2 TRBD1 CASINWTGGREETQYF
TRBJ1-6 TRBV24-1 - CATSDTREGEGNSPLHF
TRBJ2-2 TRBV2 TRBD2 CASKREGRAGELFF
TRBJ2-6 TRBV7-9 - CASSLGGGGANVLTF
TRBJ1-1 TRBV3-1/TRBV3-2 TRBD1 CASTSDRGFFDGTEAFF
TRBJ1-5 TRBV28 TRBD1 CASSPLGRTGVSQPQHF
TRBJ1-4 TRBV2 TRBD1 CASRPRDSLGEKLFF
TRBJ1-2 TRBV3-1/TRBV3-2 - CASSQESSGIEGYTF
TRBJ1-2 TRBV5-1 TRBD1 CASRETGGRGYTF
TRBJ1-1 TRBV7-3 - CASSWTVNTEAFF
TRBJ2-2 TRBV25-1 TRBD1 CASSDRGGAGTGELFF